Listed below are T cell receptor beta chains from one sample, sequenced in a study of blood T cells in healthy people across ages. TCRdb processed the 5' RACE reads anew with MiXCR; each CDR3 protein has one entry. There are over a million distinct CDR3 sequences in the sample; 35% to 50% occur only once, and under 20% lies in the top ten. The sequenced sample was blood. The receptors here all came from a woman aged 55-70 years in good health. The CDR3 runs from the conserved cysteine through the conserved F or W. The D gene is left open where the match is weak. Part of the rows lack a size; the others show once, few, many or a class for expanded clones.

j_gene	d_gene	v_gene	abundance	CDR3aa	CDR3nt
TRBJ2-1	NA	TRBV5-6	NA	CASSLEEGAAYNEQFF	TGTGCCAGCAGCTTGGAGGAGGGGGCTGCCTACAATGAGCAGTTCTTC
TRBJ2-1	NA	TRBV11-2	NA	CASSLGAFLGEQFF	TGTGCCAGCAGCTTAGGGGCTTTTTTGGGCGAGCAGTTCTTC
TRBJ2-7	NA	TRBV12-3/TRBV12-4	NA	CASSFYVGGTYEQYF	TGTGCCAGCAGTTTTTATGTCGGCGGAACCTACGAGCAGTACTTC
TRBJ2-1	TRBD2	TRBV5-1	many	CASSPEAGGLSEQFF	TGCGCCAGCTCGCCGGAAGCGGGAGGGCTGAGTGAGCAGTTCTTC
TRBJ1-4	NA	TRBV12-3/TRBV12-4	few	CASSFSGNNEKLFF	TGTGCCAGCAGTTTCTCTGGGAATAATGAAAAACTGTTTTTT
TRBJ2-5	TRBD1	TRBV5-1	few	CASSLSPGGSGETQYF	TGTGCCAGCAGCTTGAGTCCAGGGGGCTCGGGAGAGACCCAGTACTTC
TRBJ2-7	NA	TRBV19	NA	CASSIQGPYEQYF	TGTGCCAGTAGTATCCAGGGGCCTTACGAGCAGTACTTC
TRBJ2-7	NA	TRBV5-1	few	CASSLADSVSLEQYF	TGCGCCAGCAGCTTGGCGGACTCCGTGTCTCTCGAGCAGTACTTC
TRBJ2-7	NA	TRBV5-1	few	CASRSTGAYEQYF	TGCGCCAGCAGGTCCACAGGAGCCTACGAGCAGTACTTC
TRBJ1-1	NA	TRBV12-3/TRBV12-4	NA	CASSTISYTEAFF	TGTGCCAGCAGTACTATCTCATACACTGAAGCTTTCTTT
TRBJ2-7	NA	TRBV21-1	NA	CASSFRRALRFIIYEQYF	TGTGCCAGTTCTTTCAGGAGGGCCCTCCGATTTATTATCTACGAGCAGTACTTC
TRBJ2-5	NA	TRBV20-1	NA	CSARGAPGETQYF	TGCAGTGCTAGAGGGGCTCCGGGGGAGACCCAGTACTTC
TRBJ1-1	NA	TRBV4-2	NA	CASSQDYEVNTEAFF	TGTGCCAGCAGCCAAGACTACGAGGTGAACACTGAAGCTTTCTTT
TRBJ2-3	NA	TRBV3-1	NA	CASSQEWRDTDTQYF	TGTGCCAGCAGCCAAGAGTGGCGGGATACAGATACGCAGTATTTT
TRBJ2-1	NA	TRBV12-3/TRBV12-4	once	CASSPHAGLYNEQFF	TGTGCCAGCAGCCCCCACGCAGGGTTATACAATGAGCAGTTCTTC
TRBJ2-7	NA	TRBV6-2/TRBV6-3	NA	CASRPIRWNDEQYF	TGTGCCAGCAGACCGATTAGGTGGAACGACGAGCAGTACTTC
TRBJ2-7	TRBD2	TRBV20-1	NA	CSASLTGTNSYEQYF	TGCAGTGCTTCATTGACCGGGACTAACTCCTACGAGCAGTACTTC
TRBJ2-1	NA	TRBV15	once	CATSRAPSSEQFF	TGTGCCACCAGCAGAGCTCCGAGTAGTGAGCAGTTCTTC
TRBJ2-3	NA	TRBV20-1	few	CSAEKDSTDTQYF	TGCAGTGCAGAAAAGGACAGCACAGATACGCAGTATTTT
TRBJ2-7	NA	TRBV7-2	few	CASSALAWGEQYF	TGTGCCAGCAGCGCGCTGGCATGGGGCGAGCAGTACTTC
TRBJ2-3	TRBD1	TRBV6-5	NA	CASSPQGALPDTQYF	TGTGCCAGCAGTCCACAGGGGGCTCTTCCAGATACGCAGTATTTT
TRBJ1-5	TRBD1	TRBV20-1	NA	CSASDLRDRFKNQPQHF	TGCAGTGCTAGTGATCTCCGGGACAGGTTTAAAAATCAGCCCCAGCATTTT
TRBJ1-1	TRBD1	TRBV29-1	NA	CSVEPLRQGAASRVMNTEAFF	TGCAGCGTTGAGCCCTTGAGACAGGGGGCGGCGAGTCGGGTCATGAACACTGAAGCTTTCTTT
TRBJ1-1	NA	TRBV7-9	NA	CASSLHPQGPHFF	TGTGCCAGCAGCTTGCATCCGCAGGGTCCACATTTCTTT
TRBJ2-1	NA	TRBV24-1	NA	CATIPAENNEQFF	TGTGCCACCATTCCAGCGGAAAACAATGAGCAGTTCTTC
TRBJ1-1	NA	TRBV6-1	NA	CASPDPNRAEAFF	TGTGCCAGCCCGGACCCAAACCGGGCTGAAGCTTTCTTT